The source of this T cell receptor beta chain is a study of T-cell memory formation after mild COVID-19. Study at large: TCR clusters were largely donor specific. Study-level findings and limits: Pre-infection memory harbored some responding clones, suggesting cross-reactive memory joined. Contracting CD4+ clones lay largely in CM and EM, with CD8+ ones residing in EMRA.

This CDR3 has 15 amino acids. V lost 5 bases and J 5 bases, leaving 17 bases between the germline ends. Germline CDR1 reads LNHNV; CDR2 reads YYDKDF (reference sequence). This clonotype was observed a handful of times. What it recognizes is unknown. TCR alpha and TCR beta cDNA libraries with sample barcodes and UMIs came from 5'RACE using constant-segment primers. One entry per CDR3 protein results from TCRdb running MiXCR on the 5' RACE reads. This table has more than 300,000 distinct CDR3 sequences, about 13% appearing once. This TCR derives from a man in his late teens or twenties who had mild COVID-19 (a few samples of this study predate the infection). Cell type and time point are not known. The sequencing sample was made of PBMCs or a T cell subset sorted from them (not recorded which). The V call is TRBV15, the J call TRBJ2-3; D possibly uses TRBD1 or TRBD2 (5 bases each). The CDR3 coding sequence is TGTGCCACCAGCGGGGACGGGTCTCCGGAAGATACGCAGTATTTT. It yields the protein CATSGDGSPEDTQYF.